This T cell receptor beta chain was documented in a study of blood T cells in healthy people across ages. Study context: Through template switching, about one barcoded beta molecule was captured per two T cells, as measured in model experiments.

With regard to this clonotype: The antigen remains undetermined.

The donors, all healthy, were Caucasians living in Russia, aged about 6 to 90. Per sample, at least 5 micrograms of total RNA were extracted. Overall study findings and caveats: Donor CMV infection status was unknown, possibly confounding age-related changes in expanded clonotypes.

CDR1 SGHTA and CDR2 FQGNSA come from the germline V gene. V was clipped by 3 bases and J by 8 bases, with 11 bases between them. This CDR3 contains 13 residues. The second PCR ran about 6 to 11 cycles with a sample-barcoded 5' primer and J-beta primers. TCRdb re-analysed the 5' RACE reads in MiXCR, keeping a single row per CDR3 protein. Counted here are 540,000 or so distinct CDR3 sequences, roughly 48% occurring once; the ten biggest clones make up about 26%. This TCR derives from a man older than 75 in good health. Sequenced: blood. The rearrangement joins TRBV7-2 to TRBJ2-1; maybe TRBD2 (5 bases). The CDR3 spells CASSFARRDEQFF. Written as DNA, the CDR3 is TGTGCCAGCAGCTTTGCCAGGCGGGATGAGCAGTTCTTC.